A selection of T cell receptor beta chains follows, all from one sample in a study of cytomegalovirus exposure and HLA in healthy donors. Profiling relied on immunoSEQ multiplex PCR, and the TCRdb table lists in-frame clones only, not all of them. This table has about 160,000 clones, approximately 73% appearing once. The specimen sequenced was PBMCs. The receptor set was obtained from a man between 50 and 59 years old in good health and CMV-seronegative. Both conserved end residues are part of each CDR3. A D gene is named only where the DNA matches it firmly. Only part of the rows carry a size: once, few, many, or a class if the clone is expanded.

>TRBJ1-3|16|TRBV4-2|NA|few
CASSQVVAGSGNTIYF
TGTGCCAGCAGCCAAGTAGTCGCAGGCTCTGGAAACACCATATATTTT
>TRBJ1-3|14|TRBV7-9|NA|NA
CASSVDISGNTIYF
TGTGCCAGCAGCGTTGACATCTCTGGAAACACCATATATTTT
>TRBJ1-1|15|TRBV15|NA|once
CATSSRTGPNTEAFF
TGTGCCACCAGCAGCCGTACAGGGCCGAACACTGAAGCTTTCTTT
>TRBJ1-2|13|TRBV4-2|NA|NA
CASSQGGEGGYTF
TGTGCCAGCAGCCAGGGGGGGGAAGGTGGCTACACCTTC
>TRBJ1-1|14|TRBV7-9|NA|NA
CASRLLGGNTEAFF
TGTGCCAGCAGACTCCTGGGGGGGAACACTGAAGCTTTCTTT
>TRBJ1-1|16|TRBV19|TRBD1|NA
CASRGTGRGFGTEAFF
TGTGCCAGTCGGGGGACAGGGAGGGGGTTTGGCACTGAAGCTTTCTTT
>TRBJ2-1|16|TRBV7-7|TRBD2|few
CASSSTRGGGADEQFF
TGTGCCAGCAGCTCAACGCGGGGCGGGGGGGCAGATGAGCAGTTCTTC
>TRBJ2-7|14|TRBV5-5|NA|NA
CASSLGDTFYEQYF
TGTGCCAGCAGCTTGGGGGACACATTCTACGAGCAGTACTTC
>TRBJ1-5|13|TRBV2|NA|NA
CASSEIPPRAQHF
TGTGCCAGCAGTGAAATCCCCCCGAGGGCCCAGCATTTT
>TRBJ1-2|14|TRBV25-1|NA|NA
CASSVYGGGIGYTF
TGTGCCAGCAGCGTCTACGGGGGAGGGATCGGCTACACCTTC
>TRBJ1-6|12|TRBV25-1|NA|NA
CASSELGSPLHF
TGTGCCAGCAGTGAACTAGGATCACCCCTCCACTTT
>TRBJ2-7|15|TRBV7-2|NA|NA
CASADQGFSSYEQYF
TGTGCCAGCGCCGACCAGGGCTTTTCCTCCTACGAGCAGTACTTC
>TRBJ1-4|11|TRBV20-1|NA|NA
CSAFRGEKLFF
TGCAGTGCTTTTAGGGGTGAAAAACTGTTTTTT
>TRBJ2-2|14|TRBV9|NA|NA
CASSVGGSTGELFF
TGTGCCAGCAGCGTAGGCGGTAGCACCGGGGAGCTGTTTTTT
>TRBJ1-2|14|TRBV6-5|NA|NA
CASSYSRGGAGYTF
TGTGCCAGCAGTTACTCGCGTGGAGGGGCTGGCTACACCTTC
>TRBJ2-1|16|TRBV5-4|TRBD2|NA
CASSLGVSGGAREQFF
TGTGCCAGCAGCTTGGGGGTTAGCGGGGGGGCTAGGGAGCAGTTCTTC
>TRBJ2-3|17|TRBV5-6|TRBD1|once
CASSLRTGSYSMDTQYF
TGTGCCAGCAGCCTTCGGACAGGGTCGTATAGTATGGATACGCAGTATTTT
>TRBJ2-1|15|TRBV15|TRBD1|once
CATSRGQGAYNEQFF
TGTGCCACCAGCAGAGGTCAGGGGGCCTACAATGAGCAGTTCTTC
>TRBJ1-2|15|TRBV6-1|TRBD1|once
CASSEEGGRSLVYTF
TGTGCCAGCAGTGAAGAAGGGGGCAGGAGTTTGGTCTACACCTTC
>TRBJ2-7|16|TRBV7-2|NA|NA
CASSPIGGTDSYEQYF
TGTGCCAGCAGCCCAATAGGAGGGACTGACTCCTACGAGCAGTACTTC
>TRBJ1-2|13|TRBV29-1|TRBD1|NA
CSVLDRGGYGYTF
TGCAGCGTTCTAGACAGGGGGGGGTATGGCTACACCTTC
>TRBJ1-3|15|TRBV2|NA|NA
CASRAGQMRRNTIYF
TGTGCCAGCAGGGCCGGACAGATGAGGAGAAACACCATATATTTT
>TRBJ2-7|14|TRBV27|TRBD2|NA
CASSFLGGRYEQYF
TGTGCCAGCAGTTTTTTGGGGGGGAGGTACGAGCAGTACTTC
>TRBJ1-3|16|TRBV7-2|TRBD1|NA
CASSLRDRGAGNTIYF
TGTGCCAGCAGCCTAAGGGACAGGGGAGCTGGAAACACCATATATTTT
>TRBJ2-7|14|TRBV28|NA|NA
CASSFERGGVGQYF
TGTGCCAGCAGTTTTGAAAGGGGTGGGGTCGGGCAGTACTTC
>TRBJ2-1|16|TRBV7-9|TRBD1|NA
CASSTRTQGGFDEQFF
TGTGCCAGCAGCACCCGAACACAGGGGGGCTTCGATGAGCAGTTCTTC
>TRBJ1-1|14|TRBV18|NA|NA
CASSWTVQNTEAFF
TGTGCCAGCTCGTGGACAGTGCAGAACACTGAAGCTTTCTTT
>TRBJ2-2|13|TRBV12-5|TRBD1|NA
CASGRQGPGELFF
TGTGCTAGTGGTAGACAGGGTCCCGGGGAGCTGTTTTTT
>TRBJ2-7|14|TRBV5-1|TRBD1|NA
CASRTRQGASEQYF
TGCGCCAGCCGCACAAGGCAGGGGGCCTCGGAGCAGTACTTC
>TRBJ1-4|15|TRBV19|TRBD1|NA
CASSNLGQGLEKLFF
TGTGCCAGTAGTAACCTTGGACAGGGGTTAGAAAAACTGTTTTTT
>TRBJ2-7|14|TRBV5-1|NA|few
CASRSGGTEDEQYF
TGCGCCAGCAGGTCGGGCGGGACAGAAGACGAGCAGTACTTC
>TRBJ1-2|13|TRBV10-1|NA|NA
CASSEWRDYGYTF
TGCGCCAGCAGTGAATGGAGGGACTATGGCTACACCTTC
>TRBJ1-1|16|TRBV10-3|NA|NA
CAISDQDRGSGTEAFF
TGTGCCATCAGTGACCAGGACCGGGGATCGGGCACTGAAGCTTTCTTT
>TRBJ1-6|15|TRBV4-1|NA|NA
CASSPSELPNSPLHF
TGCGCCAGCAGCCCAAGCGAGCTCCCTAATTCACCCCTCCACTTT
>TRBJ2-7|12|TRBV6-1|NA|few
CASSVREYEQYF
TGTGCCAGCAGCGTCAGGGAATACGAGCAGTACTTC
>TRBJ1-1|15|TRBV5-4|NA|NA
CASSSRVGTNTEAFF
TGTGCCAGCAGCAGCCGGGTTGGAACAAACACTGAAGCTTTCTTT
>TRBJ2-5|11|TRBV20-1|NA|NA
CSGLAPGAQYF
TGCAGTGGATTGGCCCCGGGGGCCCAGTACTTC
>TRBJ1-6|13|TRBV7-2|NA|once
CASSTVGGSPLHF
TGTGCCAGCAGCACCGTGGGGGGATCACCCCTCCACTTT
>TRBJ1-2|13|TRBV9|NA|NA
CASSVEGYRGYTF
TGTGCCAGCAGCGTAGAGGGGTACAGGGGCTACACCTTC
>TRBJ1-3|15|TRBV6-5|TRBD1|few
CASSFRQGRGNTIYF
TGTGCCAGCAGTTTTCGACAGGGGAGAGGAAACACCATATATTTT
>TRBJ1-3|16|TRBV28|NA|NA
CASSTPEGRTGNTIYF
TGTGCCAGCAGTACACCGGAGGGGCGGACTGGAAACACCATATATTTT
>TRBJ1-2|17|TRBV25-1|TRBD1|NA
CASSVSGRGLYGYGYTF
TGTGCCAGCAGTGTCTCAGGCAGGGGGCTATATGGCTATGGCTACACCTTC
>TRBJ2-5|17|TRBV7-9|TRBD2|once
CASSLGFLLAGGETQYF
TGTGCCAGCAGCTTAGGGTTCCTCCTAGCGGGGGGGGAGACCCAGTACTTC
>TRBJ2-7|15|TRBV6-5|TRBD1|NA
CASSYSGTGVYEQYF
TGTGCCAGCAGTTACTCCGGGACAGGGGTCTACGAGCAGTACTTC
>TRBJ2-5|12|TRBV29-1|TRBD2|NA
CSVDQGGETQYF
TGCAGCGTTGACCAGGGAGGGGAGACCCAGTACTTC
>TRBJ2-7|16|TRBV7-9|TRBD2|NA
CASSSIAGGPSYEQYF
TGTGCCAGCAGCTCAATAGCGGGGGGCCCCTCCTACGAGCAGTACTTC